The source of this TCR beta chain is a study of PD-1 blockade in mismatch repair-deficient tumors. Study-wide context: Patients had approximately 11 mismatch repair-deficient cancer types and were previously treated and progressing.

All patients were mismatch repair deficient, assessed by either PCR or immunohistochemistry. The TCR-sequenced patients were three responders to pembrolizumab. The method was immunoSEQ multiplex PCR; TCRdb's version includes in-frame clones alone and lacks a portion of them. The data contain approximately 63,000 clones, more than 70% of them singletons. The V gene's germline CDR1 is PRHDT and CDR2 FYEKMQ (reference sequence). The CDR3 has 13 amino acids. The germline V and J ends were trimmed by 5 bases and 5 bases, with 12 bases remaining between them. The starting material was peripheral blood, obtained 52 weeks after starting pembrolizumab. The TCR comes from an adult with mismatch repair-deficient cancer. The V call is TRBV13, the J call TRBJ1-1; D uncertain. The CDR3 reads CASSPPRRTEAFF. The CDR3 DNA sequence: TGTGCCAGCAGCCCACCCCGGCGAACTGAAGCTTTCTTT.